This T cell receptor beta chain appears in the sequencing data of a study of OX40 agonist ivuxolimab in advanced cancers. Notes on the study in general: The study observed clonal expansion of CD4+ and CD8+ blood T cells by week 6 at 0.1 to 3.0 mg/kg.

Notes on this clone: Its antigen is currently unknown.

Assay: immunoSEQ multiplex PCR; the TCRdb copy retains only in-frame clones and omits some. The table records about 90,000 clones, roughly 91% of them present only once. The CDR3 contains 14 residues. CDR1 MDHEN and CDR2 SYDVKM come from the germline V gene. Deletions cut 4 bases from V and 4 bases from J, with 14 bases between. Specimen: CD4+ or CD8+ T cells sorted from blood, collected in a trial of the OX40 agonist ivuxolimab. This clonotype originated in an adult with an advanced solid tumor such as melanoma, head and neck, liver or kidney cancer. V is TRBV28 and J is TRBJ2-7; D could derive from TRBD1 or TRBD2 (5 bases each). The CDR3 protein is CASSSPSGTYEQYF. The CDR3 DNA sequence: TGTGCCAGCAGTTCACCCTCCGGGACGTACGAGCAGTACTTC.